Included here is one T cell receptor beta chain sequence, with context. There is no known antigen for this receptor. Base qualities are not recorded, but no much larger clone differs from it by a single base. The data stem from a study of sequential checkpoint blockade in melanoma (dated by TCRdb to about 2019). Study-level background: In a 1:1 randomization, patients received either first-line nivolumab then ipilimumab (arm A) or ipilimumab then nivolumab (arm B). Maintenance nivolumab was given following each of the two trial sequences.

TCRbeta CDR3 regions were immunosequenced from genomic DNA with the immunoSEQ Assay. Before high-throughput sequencing, genomic DNA was amplified using bias-controlled multiplex PCR. From the authors' description of their analysis: To quantify the absolute abundance of each unique TCRbeta CDR3 region, the sequences were collapsed and filtered. Clonality, defined as 1 minus Pielou's evenness, was calculated using only productive rearrangements. A previously published method was used to identify clones whose frequencies were significantly greater in on-treatment samples than in baseline samples. Imported from immuneACCESS, the table was reduced by TCRdb to in-frame sequences with V and J called. These copies leave out some clones; in studies compared against another copy, an unresolved V gene accounts for under half, and the cause of the remainder is not known. That table gives V, J and clone size, and the DNA gave D and trimming. Present in this sample are roughly 11,000 clones, around 67% of which were seen just once. Roughly 15% of the sample goes to the ten largest clones.

Study-wide findings and limitations: Validation of the response-prediction model combining TCR metrics and mutation burden is needed in larger, independent patient cohorts.

Spanning cysteine to phenylalanine, the CDR3 consists of 15 amino acids. Only CDR3 DNA is held: 45 bases, read in frame from base 1. Sequences MRHNA (CDR1) and SNTAGT (CDR2) are obtained from the germline V gene. V has 6 bases trimmed and J has 1 base trimmed; junction bases matching no gene number 4. What this sample's treatment or condition label stands for: randomized to nivolumab then ipilimumab (arm A) or the reverse (arm B). No trial patient had received prior DNA-damaging chemotherapy. A FACS Aria II flow cytometer was used to sort live CD3+CD8+ cells that were negative for CD19 and CD56 from thawed PBMCs. CheckMate 064, a randomized, open-label phase II trial of sequential checkpoint blockade, was the source of the samples, all of which came from patients with melanoma. Leukapheresis was used to collect peripheral blood mononuclear cells, which were then purified with Ficoll-Paque and frozen in human serum with roughly 9% DMSO. Right after sorting, the blood CD3+CD8+ cells were verified to be >95% pure, and DNA extraction followed.

The chain links TRBV6-4 with TRBJ2-3, with 10 bases aligning to TRBD2. Sequencing used CD8+ T cells sorted from blood (inferred from file names), obtained from a patient given nivolumab and ipilimumab in sequence. The clonotype originates from a human donor with melanoma. The DNA sequence is given as TGTGCCAGCAGGGCCGGGACTAGCGGCACAGATACGCAGTATTTT. This yields the protein CASRAGTSGTDTQYF.